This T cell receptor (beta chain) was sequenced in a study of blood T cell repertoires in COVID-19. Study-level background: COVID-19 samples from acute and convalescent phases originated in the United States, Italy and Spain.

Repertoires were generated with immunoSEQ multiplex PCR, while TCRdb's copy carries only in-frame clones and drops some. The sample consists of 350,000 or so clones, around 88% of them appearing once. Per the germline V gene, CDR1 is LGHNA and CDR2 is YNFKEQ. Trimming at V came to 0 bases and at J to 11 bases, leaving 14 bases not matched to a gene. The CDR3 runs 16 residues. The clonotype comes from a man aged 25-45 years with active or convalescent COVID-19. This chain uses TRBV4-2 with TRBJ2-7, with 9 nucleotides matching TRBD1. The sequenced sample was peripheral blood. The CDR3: CASSQDTDRGFALEYF. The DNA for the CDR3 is TGTGCCAGCAGCCAAGATACTGACAGGGGGTTCGCGTTGGAGTACTTC.